This is a list of T cell receptor beta chains from one sample in a study of T cell changes during pregnancy in multiple sclerosis. Profiled with immunoSEQ multiplex PCR; TCRdb holds only in-frame clones, not every one. This repertoire shows fewer than 40,000 clones, about 91% found once; its top ten account for over 9.5%. Material: CD8+ T cells from peripheral blood mononuclear cells, obtained in the second trimester of pregnancy. Receptor source: a female donor with multiple sclerosis, enrolled in a pregnancy study. Each CDR3 is given with its conserved first and last residue. D genes are given only for firm matches. Clone size is given for some rows only: seen once, a few or many times, or a class if the clone is expanded.

J gene | clone size | D gene | V gene | CDR3 DNA | CDR3 protein
TRBJ2-1 | - | TRBD2 | TRBV27 | TGTGCCAGCAGTTTCGGGCGGGAGATCTATGAGCAGTTCTTC | CASSFGREIYEQFF
TRBJ2-2 | - | TRBD2 | TRBV10-3 | TGTGCCATCAGGGTCGGACTAGCGGGAGTAGCCGGGGAGCTGTTTTTT | CAIRVGLAGVAGELFF
TRBJ1-6 | - | TRBD1 | TRBV14 | TGTGCCAGCAGCGCAGGACAGGGCAAGAATTCACCCCTCCACTTT | CASSAGQGKNSPLHF
TRBJ1-4 | once | - | TRBV4-1 | TGCGCCAGCAGCCAAGATGGCGGAACTAATGAAAAACTGTTTTTT | CASSQDGGTNEKLFF
TRBJ2-1 | - | TRBD2 | TRBV4-2 | TGTGCCAGCAGCCAAGATGCTAGCGGGGGATACAATGAGCAGTTCTTC | CASSQDASGGYNEQFF
TRBJ1-1 | few | TRBD1 | TRBV29-1 | TGCAGCGGGGCGGACAGGGGGCATGAAGCTTTCTTT | CSGADRGHEAFF
TRBJ2-7 | - | - | TRBV9 | TGTGCCAGCAGCGTAGCACAGGGTTTCGAGCAGTACTTC | CASSVAQGFEQYF
TRBJ1-1 | once | - | TRBV15 | TGTGCCACCAGCAGACTCACAGGTTTGAACACTGAAGCTTTCTTT | CATSRLTGLNTEAFF
TRBJ1-1 | - | TRBD1 | TRBV6-1 | TGTGCCAGCAGTGAACCCCCTACAGGGGAGAACACTGAAGCTTTCTTT | CASSEPPTGENTEAFF
TRBJ2-1 | - | TRBD2 | TRBV7-9 | TGTGCCAGCAGCTTCGCCGGGACTAGCAAGCACGTTGAGCAGTTCTTC | CASSFAGTSKHVEQFF
TRBJ2-1 | - | TRBD2 | TRBV7-8 | TGTGCCAGCAGCTCCGTAGCGGGAGGAGCACGTTTTAACAATGAGCAGTTCTTC | CASSSVAGGARFNNEQFF
TRBJ1-1 | - | - | TRBV27 | TGTGCCAGCAGCTTAACGGTGAACACTGAAGCTTTCTTT | CASSLTVNTEAFF
TRBJ2-1 | - | TRBD1 | TRBV27 | TGTGCCAGCAGTCCCCTATTCGACAGGGCTACTGAGCAGTTCTTC | CASSPLFDRATEQFF
TRBJ2-5 | - | TRBD1 | TRBV27 | TGTGCCAGCAGTCCGGACAGGGGGCACCAAGAGACCCAGTACTTC | CASSPDRGHQETQYF
TRBJ2-2 | - | TRBD2 | TRBV29-1 | TGCAGCGTTGTAGCGGGGACCGGGGAGCTGTTTTTT | CSVVAGTGELFF
TRBJ1-1 | - | TRBD1 | TRBV6-1 | TGTGCCAGCGGACGGACAGGGTACCCTGAAGCTTTCTTT | CASGRTGYPEAFF
TRBJ2-7 | - | - | TRBV27 | TGTGCCAGCAGTATCTCGGTCGACTACGAGCAGTACTTC | CASSISVDYEQYF
TRBJ2-3 | few | - | TRBV14 | TGTGCCAGCAGCCCAGGGGGGAGCCCGCGTACAGATACGCAGTATTTT | CASSPGGSPRTDTQYF
TRBJ1-3 | - | - | TRBV19 | TGTGCCAGTAGTACTGACTCGAGCTCTGGAAACACCATATATTTT | CASSTDSSSGNTIYF
TRBJ2-7 | few | TRBD1 | TRBV27 | TGTGCCAGCAGCACACAGGGGTTCTACGAGCAGTACTTC | CASSTQGFYEQYF
TRBJ2-5 | - | - | TRBV2 | TGTGCCAGCAGTGAGTGGGGGACTCCCGGGAAAGAGACCCAGTACTTC | CASSEWGTPGKETQYF
TRBJ2-7 | - | TRBD1 | TRBV6-1 | TGTGCCAGCACCGGACAGGGGGCTACCTACGAGCAGTACTTC | CASTGQGATYEQYF